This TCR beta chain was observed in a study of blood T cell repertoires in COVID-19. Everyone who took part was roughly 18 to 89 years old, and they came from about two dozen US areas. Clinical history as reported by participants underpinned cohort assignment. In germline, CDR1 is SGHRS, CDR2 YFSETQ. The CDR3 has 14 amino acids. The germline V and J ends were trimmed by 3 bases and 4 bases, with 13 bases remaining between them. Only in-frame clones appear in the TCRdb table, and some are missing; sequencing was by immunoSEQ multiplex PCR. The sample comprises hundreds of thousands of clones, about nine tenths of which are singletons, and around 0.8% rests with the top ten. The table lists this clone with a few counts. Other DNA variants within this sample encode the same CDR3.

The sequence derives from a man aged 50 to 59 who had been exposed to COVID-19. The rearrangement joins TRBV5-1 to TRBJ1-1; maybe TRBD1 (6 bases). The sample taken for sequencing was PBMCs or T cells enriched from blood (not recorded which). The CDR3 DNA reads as TGCGCCAGCAGCTCACAGGGAGTGGGCACTGAAGCTTTCTTT. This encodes CASSSQGVGTEAFF.